The 5 T cell receptor beta chains below were found in one sample sequenced in a study of blood T cells in healthy people across ages. Then a second PCR, running roughly 7 to 11 cycles, was carried out with a sample-barcoded 5' primer and a J-beta primer mix. MiXCR, applied by TCRdb to the 5' RACE reads, yields one record per CDR3 protein. The sample carries about 1.7 million distinct CDR3 sequences, roughly 27% recorded once. The sample taken for sequencing was blood. The receptors derive from a woman younger than 45 in good health.

The genes are TRBV20-1 and TRBJ1-5; a possible D gene is TRBD1 (6 bases). Between the trimmed V and J ends, which lost 7 bases and 11 bases, there was a span of 27 bases. Germline CDR1 DFQATT, CDR2 SNEGSKA (reference sequence). CDR3 size: 15 residues. CDR3 sequence (DNA): TGCAGTGTCCCACTACCAGCGGGGGGGCGAGAGACCCAGCATTTT. This gives the protein CSVPLPAGGRETQHF.

The chain couples TRBV5-1 to TRBJ2-7, with TRBD2 matching over 8 bases. The germline V gene encodes CDR1 SGHRS and CDR2 YFSETQ. V trimming: 4 bases; J trimming: 0 bases; junction bases outside the gene matches: 9. This CDR3 region has 16 residues. The chain's CDR3 is CASSIGRGVSSYEQYF. In DNA, the CDR3 is TGCGCCAGCAGCATAGGGCGGGGGGTCAGCTCCTACGAGCAGTACTTC.

For this clonotype: One end of the junction fails to match germline, which may point to a read error. CDR3: CASSQRTSGRNDQFF. The DNA of the CDR3 is TGTGCCAGCAGCCAGAGGACTAGCGGGAGAAATGATCAGTTCTTC. The gene calls are TRBV3-1 and TRBJ2-1; 13 bases are a match to TRBD2. This CDR3 region has 15 residues. The germline V gene has CDR1 LGHDT and CDR2 YNNKEL (reference sequence).

The count of this clonotype is one. The genes are TRBV11-2 and TRBJ2-3; D is unresolved. Trimming shortened V by 3 bases and J by 5 bases, and 24 bases separated the two germline ends. The CDR3 sequence is 18 residues long. Germline V lookup: CDR1 SGHAT, CDR2 FQNNGV. The CDR3, as DNA: TGTGCCAGCAGCTTGGCCGGACGGTGCTTGGGGTCAAGAGATACGCAGTATTTT. Residues: CASSLAGRCLGSRDTQYF.

The J gene is TRBJ2-5, the V gene TRBV7-7; maybe TRBD1 (6 bases). The CDR3 contains 14 residues. Trimming pared 2 bases from V and 11 bases from J, leaving 18 bases between. CDR1 and CDR2 from the germline V gene are SSHAT and FNYEAQ (reference sequence). The CDR3: CASSLLAGANPQYF. The CDR3 coding sequence is TGTGCCAGCAGCTTACTGGCAGGGGCTAACCCTCAGTACTTC. Looking up the rest from reference TRBV7-7 and TRBJ2-5 gives the full variable domain: GAGVSQSPRYKVTKRGQDVTLRCDPISSHATLYWYQQALGQGPEFLTYFNYEAQPDKSGLPSDRFSAERPEGSISTLTIQRTEQRDSAMYRCASSLLAGANPQYFGPGTRLLVL.